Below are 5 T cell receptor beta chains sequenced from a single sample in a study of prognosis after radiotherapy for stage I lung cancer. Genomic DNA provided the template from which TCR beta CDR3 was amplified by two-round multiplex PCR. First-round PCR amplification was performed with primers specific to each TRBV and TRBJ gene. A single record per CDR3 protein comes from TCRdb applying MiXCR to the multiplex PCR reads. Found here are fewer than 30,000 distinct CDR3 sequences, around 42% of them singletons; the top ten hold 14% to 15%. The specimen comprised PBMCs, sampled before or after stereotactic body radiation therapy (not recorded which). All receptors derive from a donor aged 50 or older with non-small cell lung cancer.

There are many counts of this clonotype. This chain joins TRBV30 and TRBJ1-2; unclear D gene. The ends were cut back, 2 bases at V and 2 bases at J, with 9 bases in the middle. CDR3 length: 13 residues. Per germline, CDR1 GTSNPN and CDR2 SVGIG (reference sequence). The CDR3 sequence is CAWSPTANYGYTF. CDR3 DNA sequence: TGTGCCTGGAGTCCTACAGCCAACTATGGCTACACCTTC.

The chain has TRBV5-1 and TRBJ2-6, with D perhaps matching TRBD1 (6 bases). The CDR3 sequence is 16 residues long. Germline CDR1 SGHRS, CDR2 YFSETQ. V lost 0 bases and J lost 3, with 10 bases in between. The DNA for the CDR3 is TGCGCCAGCAGCTTGGGGAAAGGGGGTGGGGCCAACGTCCTGACTTTC. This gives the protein CASSLGKGGGANVLTF.

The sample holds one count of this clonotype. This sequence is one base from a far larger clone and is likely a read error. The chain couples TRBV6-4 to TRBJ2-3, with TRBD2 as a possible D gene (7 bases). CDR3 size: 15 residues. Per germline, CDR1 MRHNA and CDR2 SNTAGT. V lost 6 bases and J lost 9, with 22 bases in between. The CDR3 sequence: CASSLENRGARTQYF. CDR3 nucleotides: TGTGCCAGCAGCCTAGAAAACCGGGGGGCGCGGACGCAGTATTTT.

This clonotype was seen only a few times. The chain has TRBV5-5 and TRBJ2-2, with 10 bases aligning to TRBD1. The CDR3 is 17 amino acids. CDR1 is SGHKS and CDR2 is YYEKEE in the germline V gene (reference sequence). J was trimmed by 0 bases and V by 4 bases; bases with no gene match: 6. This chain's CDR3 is CASSPRTGGSNTGELFF. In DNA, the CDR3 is TGTGCCAGCAGCCCCCGGACAGGGGGTTCGAACACCGGGGAGCTGTTTTTT.

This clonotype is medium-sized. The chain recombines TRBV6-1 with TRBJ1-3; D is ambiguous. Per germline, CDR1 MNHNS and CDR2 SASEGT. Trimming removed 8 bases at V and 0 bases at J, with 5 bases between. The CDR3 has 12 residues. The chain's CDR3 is CASGPSGNTIYF. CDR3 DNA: TGTGCCAGCGGTCCCTCTGGAAACACCATATATTTT.